This T cell receptor (beta chain) was captured by sequencing in a study of cytomegalovirus exposure and HLA in healthy donors. The CDR3 extends over 16 amino acids. In germline, CDR1 is MNHGY, CDR2 SAAAGT. PCR involved 60 Vbeta and 13 Jbeta primers. Some clones are missing from TCRdb's copy, which holds only in-frame ones; the method was immunoSEQ multiplex PCR. The top ten hold less than 2.5% of the sample, which has 150,000 or so clones, approximately 81% seen once. The J gene is TRBJ2-5, the V gene TRBV6-8; maybe TRBD2 (6 bases). The end of the DNA is better explained by TRBJ2-7, so the J call may be wrong. This clonotype was obtained from a young man in good health and CMV-seropositive. Specimen: PBMCs. In DNA form, the CDR3 reads TGTGCCAGCAGCCCTTGGGATCGGGGGTTTCACTACGAGCAGTACTTC. Protein sequence: CASSPWDRGFHYEQYF.